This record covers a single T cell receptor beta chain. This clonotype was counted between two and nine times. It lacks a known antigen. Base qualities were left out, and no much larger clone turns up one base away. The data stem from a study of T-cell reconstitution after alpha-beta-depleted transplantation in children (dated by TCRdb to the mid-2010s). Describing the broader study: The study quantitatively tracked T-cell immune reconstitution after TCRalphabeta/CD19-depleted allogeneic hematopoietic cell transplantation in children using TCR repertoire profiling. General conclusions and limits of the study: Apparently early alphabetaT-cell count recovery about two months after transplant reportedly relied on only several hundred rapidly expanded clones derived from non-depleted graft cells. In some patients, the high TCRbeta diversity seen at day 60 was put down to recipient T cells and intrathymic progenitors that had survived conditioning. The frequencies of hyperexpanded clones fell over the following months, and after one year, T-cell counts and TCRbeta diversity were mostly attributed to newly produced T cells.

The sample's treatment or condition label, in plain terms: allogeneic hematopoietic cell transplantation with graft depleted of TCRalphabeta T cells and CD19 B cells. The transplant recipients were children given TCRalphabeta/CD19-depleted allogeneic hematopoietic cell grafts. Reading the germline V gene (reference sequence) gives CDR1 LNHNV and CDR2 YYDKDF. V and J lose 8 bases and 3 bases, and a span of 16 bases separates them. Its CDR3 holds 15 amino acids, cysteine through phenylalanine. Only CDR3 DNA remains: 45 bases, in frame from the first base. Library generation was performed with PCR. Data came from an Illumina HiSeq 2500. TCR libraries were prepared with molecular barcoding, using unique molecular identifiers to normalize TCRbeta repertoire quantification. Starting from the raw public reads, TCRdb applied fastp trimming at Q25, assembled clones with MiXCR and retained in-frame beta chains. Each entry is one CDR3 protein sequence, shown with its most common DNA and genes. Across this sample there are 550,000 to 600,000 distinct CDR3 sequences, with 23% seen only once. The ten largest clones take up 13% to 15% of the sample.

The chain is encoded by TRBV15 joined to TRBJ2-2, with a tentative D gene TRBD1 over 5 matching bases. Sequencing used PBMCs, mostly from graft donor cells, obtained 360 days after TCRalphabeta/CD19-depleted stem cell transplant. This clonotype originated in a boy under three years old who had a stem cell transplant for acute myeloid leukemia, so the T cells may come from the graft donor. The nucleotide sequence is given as TGTGCCACCTCGCTTCGCAGGGTGGACACCGGGGAGCTGTTTTTT. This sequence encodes CATSLRRVDTGELFF.